This record covers a single TCR beta chain. These data originate in a study of T cell responses to AZD1222 COVID-19 vaccine. This CDR3 contains 14 residues. The germline V gene encodes CDR1 LGHNT and CDR2 FRNRAP. Trimming removed 6 bases at V and 9 bases at J, with 18 bases between. Sequencing was performed with immunoSEQ multiplex PCR; in TCRdb, only in-frame clones are kept and a portion is missing. The sample has 150,000 to 200,000 clones; roughly 94% are singletons. Material: peripheral blood, obtained 28 days after the second AZD1222 dose. The origin of this receptor is an adult who received the AZD1222 COVID-19 vaccine. This chain uses TRBV12-5 with TRBJ2-1; the D gene is possibly TRBD2 (5 bases). DNA for the CDR3: TGTGCTAGTGGCCCAAGGCAGGTTGGAGGTGAGCAGTTCTTC. It translates to CASGPRQVGGEQFF. The full variable domain, with the rest looked up from reference TRBV12-5 and TRBJ2-1, is DARVTQTPRHKVTEMGQEVTMRCQPILGHNTVFWYRQTMMQGLELLAYFRNRAPLDDSGMPKDRFSAEMPDATLATLKIQPSEPRDSAVYFCASGPRQVGGEQFFGPGTRLTVL.